The text below deals with one T cell receptor (beta chain). Its antigen is not identified. For TCR, cDNA came from 5'RACE template switching, which added a universal primer site and UMIs. TCRdb re-analysed the 5' RACE reads in MiXCR, keeping a single row per CDR3 protein. The sample comprises about 60,000 distinct CDR3 sequences, around 6.9% of which are singletons, and around 44% rests with the top ten. This sample is part of a study of T cells after yellow fever vaccination. Study information: Where fractions had low cell numbers, libraries were prepared from them with the SMART-Seq v4 Ultra Low Input RNA kit. Overall study findings and caveats: Primary-vaccination clones mostly resurfaced post-booster (around 96% CD4, roughly 87% CD8). By day 5 rather than day 15, the secondary response had peaked, though it was weaker.

The CDR3 covers 16 residues. Germline V gene data show CDR1 as LGHNA and CDR2 as YNFKEQ. Trimming shortened V by 0 bases and J by 1 base, and 10 bases separated the two germline ends. V gene TRBV4-2 combines with J gene TRBJ1-3; no clear D. The source material was CD8+ T cells sorted from PBMCs, sampled on the day of the first yellow fever vaccination. The source of this sequence is a man younger than 35 who received the YFV17D yellow fever vaccine. This chain's CDR3 is CASSQDVPLSGNTIYF. In nucleotides, the CDR3 is TGTGCCAGCAGCCAAGACGTCCCATTGTCTGGAAACACCATATATTTT.